This entry concerns a single T cell receptor beta chain. Libraries were prepared by immunoSEQ multiplex PCR; TCRdb keeps only in-frame clonotypes and omits some of them. Here the sample spans roughly 100,000 clones, approximately 77% being singletons. This sample was taken from a study of blood T cell repertoires in COVID-19. The CDR3 has 15 amino acids. Germline loops: CDR1 MNHEY, CDR2 SVGEGT. Trimming removed 5 bases from V and 4 bases from J; junction bases left unmatched: 6. The chain joins TRBV6-2 or TRBV6-3 to TRBJ2-3; TRBD2 matches at 10 bases. Sequencing input: peripheral blood. The source of this sequence is a woman at least 80 years old with acute or convalescent COVID-19. The DNA for the CDR3 is TGTGCCAGCAGTCACGGGACTAGCGTCGCAGATACGCAGTATTTT. Its protein is CASSHGTSVADTQYF.